This T cell receptor (beta chain) was retrieved from a study of cytomegalovirus exposure and HLA in healthy donors. The PCR contained 60 Vbeta and 13 Jbeta primers. Data came from immunoSEQ multiplex PCR; TCRdb stores just in-frame clones and leaves some out. The sample records 100,000 or so clones, about four fifths being singletons. The CDR3 is 15 residues long. In germline, CDR1 is SGHAT, CDR2 FQNNGV. The trim removed 9 bases at V and 4 bases at J, leaving 10 bases unmatched. A remark on this clone: The antigen remains unidentified.

Findings and caveats of the study: Later genetic work tied a missense DCLRE1C variant to beta-chain V and J trimming.

This receptor was obtained from a woman between 40 and 50 years old in good health and CMV-seronegative. This chain joins TRBV11-2 and TRBJ1-3; 9 bases map to TRBD1. Specimen: PBMCs. The CDR3, as DNA: TGTGCCAGTAACGAACAGGGGGCATCGGGAAACACCATATATTTT. This sequence encodes CASNEQGASGNTIYF.